These 20 T cell receptor beta chains originate from one sample sequenced in a study of blood T cell repertoires in COVID-19. The method was immunoSEQ multiplex PCR; TCRdb's version includes in-frame clones alone and lacks a portion of them. The sample holds about 89,000 clones, over 70% seen once. Sequences were obtained from peripheral blood. The receptors come from a woman aged 80 or over with acute or convalescent COVID-19.

This clone was seen more than once but under ten times. The J gene is TRBJ2-5, the V gene TRBV9; D possibly corresponds to TRBD2 (6 bases). Germline CDR1 and CDR2: SGDLS and YYNGEE. The length of the CDR3 is 15 residues. The V end was cut by 4 bases, the J end by 4 bases, with 17 bases between. The CDR3 is CASSTGPGGAETQYF. The CDR3 region has the DNA TGTGCCAGCAGCACCGGCCCTGGAGGGGCAGAGACCCAGTACTTC.

The chain joins TRBV18 to TRBJ1-5, with D possibly matching TRBD1 (6 bases). The CDR3 length is 17 residues. Trimming left V 1 base short and J 0 bases short, with 13 bases between. Germline V gene sequence: CDR1 KGHSH, CDR2 LQKENI. CDR3 sequence (DNA): TGTGCCAGCTCACCACAGGCAGGGGCGGGTAGCAATCAGCCCCAGCATTTT. It translates to CASSPQAGAGSNQPQHF.

The chain's CDR3 is CASSLWPGQGGGYTF. The CDR3, as DNA: TGTGCCAGCAGTTTATGGCCGGGACAGGGAGGAGGCTACACCTTC. The rearrangement uses TRBV27 and TRBJ1-2, with 9 bases fitting TRBD1. The CDR3 is made up of 15 amino acids. V gave up 1 base and J gave up 8 bases; unmatched junction bases: 8. From germline, CDR1 is MNHEY and CDR2 SMNVEV (reference sequence).

J is TRBJ2-5 and V is TRBV2; 8 bases map to TRBD1. CDR1 and CDR2 (germline): SNHLY, FYNNEI. V dropped 5 bases and J dropped 4; count of bases not matched to a gene: 6. The CDR3 spans 14 residues. The CDR3 region is CASSRDQGAETQYF. In DNA, the CDR3 is TGTGCCAGCAGTCGGGACCAGGGGGCAGAGACCCAGTACTTC.

The V gene is TRBV6-5, the J gene TRBJ2-3; no reliable D call. The CDR3 consists of 12 residues. Trimming took off 0 bases at V and 7 bases at J, with 5 bases between the two ends. Germline CDR1 MNHEY, CDR2 SVGAGI. The CDR3 protein is CASSYSGHTQYF. Here the CDR3 DNA reads TGTGCCAGCAGTTACTCGGGCCATACGCAGTATTTT.

This chain connects TRBV6-5 to TRBJ1-2; D possibly corresponds to TRBD1 (5 bases). Trimming shortened V by 5 bases and J by 1 base, and 8 bases separated the two germline ends. CDR3 length: 13 amino acids. Per the germline V gene, CDR1 is MNHEY and CDR2 is SVGAGI. The CDR3 DNA is TGTGCCAGCAGTCCGGGGGTTAACTATGGCTACACCTTC. Its protein product is CASSPGVNYGYTF.

The chain combines TRBV6-2 or TRBV6-3 with TRBJ2-7; TRBD2 is a possible D gene (7 bases). Per the germline V gene, CDR1 is MNHEY and CDR2 is SVGEGT. This CDR3 region has 14 residues. With 5 bases removed from V and 3 bases from J, the gap between germline ends came to 14 bases. CDR3 coding DNA: TGTGCCAGCAGTGGCCCAGGGGAGGGCTACGAGCAGTACGTC. This translates into CASSGPGEGYEQYV.

This chain links TRBV19 with TRBJ2-1, with TRBD2 identical over 12 bases. CDR1 is LNHDA, CDR2 SQIVND, per germline (reference sequence). The CDR3 spans 18 residues. V was pared by 5 bases and J by 2 bases, with 10 bases of the junction left unmatched. In DNA, the CDR3 is TGTGCCAGTAGTGCCCGGGCCAGGACTAGCGGGGCCTACAATGAGCAGTTCTTC. It encodes CASSARARTSGAYNEQFF.

This chain connects TRBV29-1 to TRBJ1-4; 10 bases are shared with TRBD1. Germline V CDR1 and CDR2: SQVTM, ANQGSEA. The CDR3 totals 13 residues. The V segment lost 7 bases and the J segment 6 bases; nucleotides outside the gene matches: 5. CDR3 amino acids: CSGSGTGDEKLFF. The CDR3, as DNA: TGCAGCGGTTCCGGGACAGGGGATGAAAAACTGTTTTTT. The whole variable domain, remainder taken from reference TRBV29-1 and TRBJ1-4, is SAVISQKPSRDICQRGTSLTIQCQVDSQVTMMFWYRQQPGQSLTLIATANQGSEATYESGFVIDKFPISRPNLTFSTLTVSNMSPEDSSIYLCSGSGTGDEKLFFGSGTQLSVL.

The rearrangement links TRBV6-2 or TRBV6-3 to TRBJ1-1; D not certain. This CDR3 is built from 13 residues. V was clipped by 2 bases and J by 7 bases, with 11 bases between them. Germline loops: CDR1 MNHEY, CDR2 SVGEGT. The CDR3 loop is CASSYLGIGEAFF. DNA for the CDR3: TGTGCCAGCAGTTACCTCGGGATCGGTGAAGCTTTCTTT.

The J gene is TRBJ2-1, the V gene TRBV3-1 (or the pseudogene TRBV3-2); D is unclear. The CDR3 is 14 amino acids. Germline V CDR1 and CDR2: LGHDT, YNNKEL (reference sequence). V was trimmed by 0 bases and J by 6 bases, leaving 9 bases between them. The CDR3, as DNA: TGTGCCAGCAGCCAAGAGGTATTCGGCAATGAGCAGTTCTTC. It yields the protein CASSQEVFGNEQFF.

The rearrangement joins TRBV5-1 to TRBJ2-3, with TRBD2 identical over 8 bases. CDR1 is SGHRS, CDR2 YFSETQ, per germline. The junction had 5 bases not matched to a gene; V was cut back by 2 bases and J by 3 bases. CDR3 size: 15 residues. The CDR3 coding sequence is TGCGCCAGCAGCTTAACGGGGGGGCCAACAGATACGCAGTATTTT. This encodes CASSLTGGPTDTQYF.

V gene TRBV27 combines with J gene TRBJ1-1, with TRBD1 matching over 11 bases. The CDR3 is 16 amino acids. Germline loops: CDR1 MNHEY, CDR2 SMNVEV (reference sequence). J gave up 7 bases and V 4 bases, and 11 bases lay outside the gene matches. The CDR3 spells CASSSTPGQGAVEAFF. Here the CDR3 DNA reads TGTGCCAGCAGTTCGACCCCCGGACAGGGGGCGGTTGAAGCTTTCTTT.

This chain uses TRBV2 with TRBJ2-7; 8 nucleotides match TRBD1. J lost 7 bases, V lost 5 bases, and 7 bases had no gene match. The CDR3 runs 13 residues. Germline loops: CDR1 SNHLY, CDR2 FYNNEI. The CDR3 nucleotides read TGTGCCAGCAGTCCAGGGGGCCTCCCTGAGCAGTACGTC. Protein: CASSPGGLPEQYV.

CDR3 DNA: TGTGCCAGCAGCCTGGGGCCGAGCAATCAGCCCCAGCATTTT. It translates to CASSLGPSNQPQHF. V and J are TRBV7-6 and TRBJ1-5; a weak D match, TRBD1 (5 bases). This CDR3 region has 14 residues. Germline V gene data show CDR1 as SGHVS and CDR2 as FNYEAQ. Trimming cost V 5 bases and J 1 base, with 9 bases left between them.

This chain links TRBV10-3 with TRBJ2-3; TRBD2 matches 8 bases. The germline gives CDR1 ENHRY, CDR2 SYGVKD. The CDR3 is 17 residues long. Trimming at V came to 3 bases and at J to 3 bases, leaving 11 bases not matched to a gene. The CDR3 bases are TGTGCCATCAGTGAACGGGGGGGGCCGGGTAATACAGATACGCAGTATTTT. As protein: CAISERGGPGNTDTQYF.

This chain uses TRBV6-5 with TRBJ2-2, with 8 bases that match TRBD2. The CDR3 has 14 residues. With 5 bases clipped from V and 6 bases from J, the junction kept 5 bases outside the gene matches. Per germline, CDR1 MNHEY and CDR2 SVGAGI. The CDR3 DNA reads as TGTGCCAGCAGTAGAGGACTAGCCGCCGGGGAGCTGTTTTTT. Translated: CASSRGLAAGELFF.

The V call is TRBV6-1, the J call TRBJ1-2; 7 nucleotides match TRBD1. This CDR3 spans 17 amino acids. Losses at the gene ends were 2 bases for V and 4 bases for J; bases not matched to a gene: 13. CDR1 and CDR2 (germline): MNHNS, SASEGT. Written as DNA, the CDR3 is TGTGCCAGCAGTGAACGGGGGACAGCCGGGGCGAGCTATGGCTACACCTTC. Residues: CASSERGTAGASYGYTF.

The rearrangement joins TRBV10-3 to TRBJ1-1, with D possibly being TRBD1 (6 bases). CDR3 length: 13 residues. CDR1 and CDR2 (germline): ENHRY, SYGVKD. Trimming shortened V by 6 bases and J by 1 base, and 9 bases separated the two germline ends. As DNA, the CDR3 is TGTGCCATCAGGGGACAACCGAACACTGAAGCTTTCTTT. Its translation: CAIRGQPNTEAFF.

The gene calls are TRBV6-1 and TRBJ2-1; 7 bases map to TRBD2. Germline lookup yields CDR1 MNHNS and CDR2 SASEGT. Unmatched junction bases numbered 12, after V lost 1 base and J lost 0 bases. The CDR3 extends over 19 amino acids. The CDR3 coding sequence is TGTGCCAGCAGTGAAGTTCGGTCAGGGCGGGGGAGCTCCTACAATGAGCAGTTCTTC. Amino acids: CASSEVRSGRGSSYNEQFF.